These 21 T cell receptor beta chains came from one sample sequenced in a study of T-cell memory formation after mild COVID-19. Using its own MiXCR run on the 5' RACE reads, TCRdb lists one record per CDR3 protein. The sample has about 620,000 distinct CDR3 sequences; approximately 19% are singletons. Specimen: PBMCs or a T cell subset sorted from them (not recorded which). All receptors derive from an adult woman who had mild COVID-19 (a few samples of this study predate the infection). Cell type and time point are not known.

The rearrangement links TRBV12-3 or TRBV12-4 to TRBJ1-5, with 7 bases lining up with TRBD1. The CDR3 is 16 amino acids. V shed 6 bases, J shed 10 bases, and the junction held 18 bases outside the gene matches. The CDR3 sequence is CASSLTGAHGLDPQHF. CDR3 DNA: TGTGCCAGCAGCTTAACAGGGGCCCACGGTTTAGATCCCCAGCATTTT.

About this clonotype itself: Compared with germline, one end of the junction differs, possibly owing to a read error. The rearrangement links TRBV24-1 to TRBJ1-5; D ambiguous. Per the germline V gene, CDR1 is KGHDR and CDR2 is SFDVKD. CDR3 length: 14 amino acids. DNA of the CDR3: TGTGCGACCAGTGCTGCCGCCGGGGATCAGCCCCAGCATTTT. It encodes CATSAAAGDQPQHF.

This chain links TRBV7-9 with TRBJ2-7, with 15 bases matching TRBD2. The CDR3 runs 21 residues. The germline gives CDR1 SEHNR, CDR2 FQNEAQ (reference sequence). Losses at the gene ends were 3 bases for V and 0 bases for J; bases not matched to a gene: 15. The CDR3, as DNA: TGTGCCAGCAGCTTGAGAGGCCCGGGACTAGCGGGAGGCTCTAGCTCCTACGAGCAGTACTTC. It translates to CASSLRGPGLAGGSSSYEQYF.

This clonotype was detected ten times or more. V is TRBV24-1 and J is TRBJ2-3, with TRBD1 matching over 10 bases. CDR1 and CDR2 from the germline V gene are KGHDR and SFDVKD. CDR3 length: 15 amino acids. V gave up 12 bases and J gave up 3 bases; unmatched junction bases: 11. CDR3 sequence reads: CAASPGQGPTDTQYF. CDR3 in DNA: TGTGCCGCGTCACCGGGACAGGGGCCAACAGATACGCAGTATTTT.

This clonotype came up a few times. The CDR3 spells CASSALAGSGKLFF. As DNA, the CDR3 is TGTGCCAGTAGTGCCCTGGCAGGGAGTGGGAAACTGTTTTTT. The genes are TRBV19 and TRBJ1-4; a possible D gene is TRBD1 (5 bases). CDR3 size: 14 residues. Germline V gene lookup returns CDR1 LNHDA and CDR2 SQIVND (reference sequence). The V end lost 5 bases, the J end lost 11 bases, and 18 bases lay between the germline ends. Complete variable domain (other parts from reference TRBV19 and TRBJ1-4): DGGITQSPKYLFRKEGQNVTLSCEQNLNHDAMYWYRQDPGQGLRLIYYSQIVNDFQKGDIAEGYSVSREKKESFPLTVTSAQKNPTAFYLCASSALAGSGKLFFGSGTQLSVL.

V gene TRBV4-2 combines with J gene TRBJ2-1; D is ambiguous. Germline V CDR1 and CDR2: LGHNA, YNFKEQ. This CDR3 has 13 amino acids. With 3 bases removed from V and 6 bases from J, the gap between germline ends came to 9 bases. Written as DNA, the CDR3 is TGTGCCAGCAGCCATGGGTGGGGCAATGAGCAGTTCTTC. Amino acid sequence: CASSHGWGNEQFF.

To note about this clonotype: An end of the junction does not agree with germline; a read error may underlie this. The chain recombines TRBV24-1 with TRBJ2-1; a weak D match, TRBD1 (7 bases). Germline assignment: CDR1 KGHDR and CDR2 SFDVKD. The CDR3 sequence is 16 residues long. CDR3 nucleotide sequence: TGTGACACCAGTGAACAGGACCAGGGGGGAGCCAATGAGCAGTTCTTC. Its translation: CDTSEQDQGGANEQFF.

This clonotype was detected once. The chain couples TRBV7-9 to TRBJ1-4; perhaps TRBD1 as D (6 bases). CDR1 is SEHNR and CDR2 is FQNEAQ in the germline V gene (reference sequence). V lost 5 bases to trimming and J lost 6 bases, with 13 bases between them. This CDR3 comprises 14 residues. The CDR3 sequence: CASSKTGGHEKLFF. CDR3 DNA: TGTGCCAGCAGCAAGACAGGCGGGCATGAAAAACTGTTTTTT.

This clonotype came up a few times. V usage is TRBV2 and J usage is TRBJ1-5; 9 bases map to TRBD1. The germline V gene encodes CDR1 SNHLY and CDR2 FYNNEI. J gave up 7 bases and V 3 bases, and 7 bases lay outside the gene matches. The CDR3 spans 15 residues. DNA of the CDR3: TGTGCCAGCAGTGACAGGACAGGGGTCTGGCAGCCCCAGCATTTT. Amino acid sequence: CASSDRTGVWQPQHF. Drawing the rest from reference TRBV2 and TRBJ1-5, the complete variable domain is EPEVTQTPSHQVTQMGQEVILRCVPISNHLYFYWYRQILGQKVEFLVSFYNNEISEKSEIFDDQFSVERPDGSNFTLKIRSTKLEDSAMYFCASSDRTGVWQPQHFGDGTRLSIL.

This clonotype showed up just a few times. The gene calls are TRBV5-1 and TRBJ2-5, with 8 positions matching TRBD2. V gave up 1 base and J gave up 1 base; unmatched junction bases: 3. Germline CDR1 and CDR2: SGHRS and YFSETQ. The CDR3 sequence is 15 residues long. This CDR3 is CASSLSGSPQETQYF. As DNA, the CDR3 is TGCGCCAGCAGCTTGAGCGGGAGCCCCCAAGAGACCCAGTACTTC. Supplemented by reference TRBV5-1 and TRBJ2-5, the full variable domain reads KAGVTQTPRYLIKTRGQQVTLSCSPISGHRSVSWYQQTPGQGLQFLFEYFSETQRNKGNFPGRFSGRQFSNSRSEMNVSTLELGDSALYLCASSLSGSPQETQYFGPGTRLLVL.

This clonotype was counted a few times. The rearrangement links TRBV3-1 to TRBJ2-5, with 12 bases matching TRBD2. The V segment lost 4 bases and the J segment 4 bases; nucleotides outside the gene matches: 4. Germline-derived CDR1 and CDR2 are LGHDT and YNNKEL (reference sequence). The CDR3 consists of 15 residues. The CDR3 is CASSLWTSGAETQYF. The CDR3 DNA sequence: TGTGCCAGCAGCCTTTGGACTAGCGGGGCAGAGACCCAGTACTTC.

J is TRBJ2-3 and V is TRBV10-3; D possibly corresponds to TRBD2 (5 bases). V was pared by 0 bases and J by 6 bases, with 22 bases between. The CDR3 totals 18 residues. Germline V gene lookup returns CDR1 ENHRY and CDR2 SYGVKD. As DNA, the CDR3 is TGTGCCATCAGTGAGTCGATTAGCCAGGAGGAGAATCGGGATACGCAGTATTTT. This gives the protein CAISESISQEENRDTQYF.

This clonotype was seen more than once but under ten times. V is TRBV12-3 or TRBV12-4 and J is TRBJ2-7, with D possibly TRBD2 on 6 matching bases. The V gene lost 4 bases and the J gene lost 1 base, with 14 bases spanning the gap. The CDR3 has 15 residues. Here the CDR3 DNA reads TGTGCCAGCAGTTGGAGGGCCACGGGGTCCTACGAGCAGTACTTC. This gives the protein CASSWRATGSYEQYF.

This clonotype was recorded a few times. CDR3 DNA: TGCGCCAGCAGCTTGGGGACCGGGACCGATGAGCAGTTCTTC. Translation gives CASSLGTGTDEQFF. V gene TRBV5-1 combines with J gene TRBJ2-1, with D possibly called TRBD1 or TRBD2 (5 bases each). Germline V CDR1 and CDR2: SGHRS, YFSETQ. Trimming pared 0 bases from V and 8 bases from J, leaving 12 bases between. The CDR3 length is 14 residues.

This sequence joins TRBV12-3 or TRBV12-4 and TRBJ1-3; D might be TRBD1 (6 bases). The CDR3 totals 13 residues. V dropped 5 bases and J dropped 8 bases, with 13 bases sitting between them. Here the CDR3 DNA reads TGTGCCAGCAGTCTAGGGGGTGGGTACACCATATATTTT. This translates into CASSLGGGYTIYF.

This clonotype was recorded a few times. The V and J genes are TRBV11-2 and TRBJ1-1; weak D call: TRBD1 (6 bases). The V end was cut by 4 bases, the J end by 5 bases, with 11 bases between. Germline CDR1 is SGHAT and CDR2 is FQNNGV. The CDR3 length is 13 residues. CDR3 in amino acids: CASSYTGSTEAFF. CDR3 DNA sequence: TGTGCCAGCAGCTACACAGGGAGTACTGAAGCTTTCTTT.

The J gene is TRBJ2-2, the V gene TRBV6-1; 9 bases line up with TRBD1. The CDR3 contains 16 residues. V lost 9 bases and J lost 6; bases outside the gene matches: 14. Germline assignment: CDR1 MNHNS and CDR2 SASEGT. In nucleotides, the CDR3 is TGTGCCAGTCTTGCGTTGGGACAGGGTATTCCCGGGGAGCTGTTTTTT. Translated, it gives CASLALGQGIPGELFF.

The CDR3 DNA sequence: TGTGCCAGCAGTTTCGGGGCAGGAGAGACCCAGTACTTC. This translates into CASSFGAGETQYF. V is TRBV28 and J is TRBJ2-5; D may be TRBD1 or TRBD2 (5 bases each). This CDR3 comprises 13 residues. V lost 3 bases and J lost 4, with 9 bases in between. Germline loops: CDR1 MDHEN, CDR2 SYDVKM.

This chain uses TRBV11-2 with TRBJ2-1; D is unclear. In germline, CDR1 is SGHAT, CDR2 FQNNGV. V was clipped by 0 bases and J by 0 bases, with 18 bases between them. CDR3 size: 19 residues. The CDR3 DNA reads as TGTGCCAGCAGCTTAGATCCCGGAGCCGAAAAAAGCTCCTACAATGAGCAGTTCTTC. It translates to CASSLDPGAEKSSYNEQFF.

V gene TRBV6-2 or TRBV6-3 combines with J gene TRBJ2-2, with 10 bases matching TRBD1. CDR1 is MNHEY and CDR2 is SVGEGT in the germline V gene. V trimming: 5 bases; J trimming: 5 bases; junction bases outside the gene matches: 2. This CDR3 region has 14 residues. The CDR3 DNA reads TGTGCCAGCAGTAGACAGGGGGCGACCGGGGAGCTGTTTTTT. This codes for CASSRQGATGELFF.

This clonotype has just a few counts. CDR3 sequence (DNA): TGCGCCAGCAGCCCACCAGGGCGCGGGAACACCGGGGAGCTGTTTTTT. It translates to CASSPPGRGNTGELFF. The chain combines TRBV4-3 with TRBJ2-2; tentatively, D is TRBD1 (5 bases). The CDR3 has 16 residues. Trimming took off 4 bases at V and 1 base at J, with 13 bases between the two ends. Germline loops: CDR1 LGHNA, CDR2 YSLEER.